These 18 T cell receptor beta chains share one sample of origin, sequenced in a study of blood T cells in healthy people across ages. Primed by a sample-barcoded 5' primer and a J-beta primer mix, a second PCR proceeded for 7 to 11 cycles. From the 5' RACE reads, TCRdb called clonotypes with MiXCR, one entry per CDR3 protein. This sample has 500,000 to 600,000 distinct CDR3 sequences; 27% occur once, and the top ten carry around 18%. Sequenced input: blood. Source of these receptors: a woman in her seventies in good health.

The gene calls are TRBV24-1 and TRBJ2-1, with 7 positions matching TRBD2. The CDR3 consists of 16 residues. J lost 3 bases, V lost 0 bases, and 4 bases had no gene match. Germline CDR1 reads KGHDR; CDR2 reads SFDVKD. For the CDR3, the DNA is TGTGCCACCAGTGATTTGCTAGCGGTCAGCTACAATGAGCAGTTCTTC. Its protein is CATSDLLAVSYNEQFF.

J is TRBJ2-2 and V is TRBV5-1; a possible D gene is TRBD2 (5 bases). In germline, CDR1 is SGHRS, CDR2 YFSETQ. Trimming took 0 bases from V and 3 from J, leaving 9 bases between them. The CDR3 spans 15 residues. The CDR3 DNA reads TGCGCCAGCAGCTTGGGCGGGCCGGACACCGGGGAGCTGTTTTTT. This encodes CASSLGGPDTGELFF. The variable domain in full, completed from reference TRBV5-1 and TRBJ2-2, reads KAGVTQTPRYLIKTRGQQVTLSCSPISGHRSVSWYQQTPGQGLQFLFEYFSETQRNKGNFPGRFSGRQFSNSRSEMNVSTLELGDSALYLCASSLGGPDTGELFFGEGSRLTVL.

The gene calls are TRBV7-3 and TRBJ2-1; the match to TRBD2 covers 9 bases. There are 15 residues in the CDR3. CDR1 and CDR2 from the germline V gene are SGHTA and FQGTGA. Trimming took 1 base from V and 4 from J; bases not matched to a gene: 2. CDR3 DNA sequence: TGTGCCAGCAGCTTAATTCTAGCGGGGTACAATGAGCAGTTCTTC. It is translated as CASSLILAGYNEQFF.

The rearrangement uses TRBV2 and TRBJ2-5; TRBD1 matches at 10 bases. The end of the DNA aligns better with TRBJ2-7, so the J call may be wrong. Germline-derived CDR1 and CDR2 are SNHLY and FYNNEI. CDR3 length equals 14 residues. CDR3 residues: CASSGDRGSYEQYF. The DNA for the CDR3 is TGTGCCAGCAGTGGGGACAGGGGCTCCTACGAGCAGTACTTC.

The chain is built from TRBV20-1 and TRBJ2-5; possibly TRBD2 for D (5 bases). V was cut by 0 bases and J by 5 bases, with 13 bases left in between. The CDR3 spans 14 residues. The germline V gene encodes CDR1 DFQATT and CDR2 SNEGSKA (reference sequence). The CDR3 DNA is TGCAGTGCTAGAGATGTTGATAGGGAGGAGACCCAGTACTTC. Protein sequence: CSARDVDREETQYF.

This clonotype occurred a few times. The chain recombines TRBV25-1 with TRBJ1-4; D is perhaps TRBD1 (5 bases). Germline V gives CDR1 MGHDK, CDR2 SYGVNS. This CDR3 comprises 14 residues. Trimming pared 5 bases from V and 13 bases from J, leaving 20 bases between. CDR3 loop: CASSPSTGGYRLFF. The CDR3, as DNA: TGTGCCAGCAGTCCGTCGACTGGGGGGTATAGACTGTTTTTT.

The chain carries TRBV5-1 and TRBJ2-5, with D possibly matching TRBD1 (7 bases). The DNA end is a closer match to TRBJ2-7, so the J assignment may be wrong. CDR3 length: 15 amino acids. Germline-derived CDR1 and CDR2 are SGHRS and YFSETQ. Written as DNA, the CDR3 is TGCGCCAGCAGCTTGGGCGGGACAGCCGTCTCCGAGCAGTACTTC. Amino acid sequence: CASSLGGTAVSEQYF.

Only a few counts were recorded for this clonotype. The gene calls are TRBV25-1 and TRBJ2-1; D unresolved. Looked up from germline, CDR1 is MGHDK and CDR2 is SYGVNS. The CDR3 has 13 residues. V was clipped by 1 base and J by 9 bases, with 10 bases between them. The CDR3 DNA follows: TGTGCCAGCAGTGAATTGAGGAACACTGAGCAGTTCTTC. Its protein product is CASSELRNTEQFF.

This clonotype was detected many times. The V and J genes are TRBV24-1 and TRBJ2-1; TRBD1 matches 11 bases. V lost 4 bases to trimming and J lost 8 bases; unmatched junction nucleotides: 12. Germline lookup yields CDR1 KGHDR and CDR2 SFDVKD. This CDR3 has 17 amino acids. CDR3 protein: CATSDPGGQGAVDEQFF. The CDR3, as DNA: TGTGCCACCAGTGACCCCGGTGGACAGGGGGCGGTGGATGAGCAGTTCTTC.

This clonotype was seen a handful of times. This chain connects TRBV10-3 to TRBJ1-6; 7 bases are shared with TRBD1. The CDR3 length is 14 residues. Germline CDR1 ENHRY, CDR2 SYGVKD. The ends lost 11 bases at V and 8 bases at J; junction bases unmatched: 12. CDR3 loop: CASAGGTVDSPLHF. The CDR3 DNA follows: TGTGCCTCTGCGGGAGGGACAGTGGATTCACCCCTCCACTTT.

The V call is TRBV4-3, the J call TRBJ2-1; the match to TRBD2 covers 12 bases. Losses at the gene ends were 2 bases for V and 5 bases for J; bases not matched to a gene: 4. The CDR3 consists of 16 residues. Germline V lookup: CDR1 LGHNA, CDR2 YSLEER. The CDR3 nucleotides read TGCGCCAGCAGCCAACGACTAGCGGGGGCCGACAATGAGCAGTTCTTC. It yields the protein CASSQRLAGADNEQFF.

In its sample, this clonotype was seen a few times. This chain uses TRBV6-2 or TRBV6-3 with TRBJ2-4, with 7 bases matching TRBD1. V lost 0 bases, J lost 7 bases, and 12 bases stayed unmatched. The CDR3 covers 17 residues. CDR1 and CDR2 from the germline V gene are MNHEY and SVGEGT. The CDR3 DNA is TGTGCCAGCAGTTACTCGAACCCGGGACAGTTAAATAACATTCAGTACTTC. This encodes CASSYSNPGQLNNIQYF.

A few counts support this clonotype. CDR3 residues: CASSQDIAGGSYYEQYF. The CDR3 DNA follows: TGCGCCAGCAGCCAAGATATAGCGGGGGGATCGTACTACGAGCAGTACTTC. J is TRBJ2-7 and V is TRBV4-3; 10 bases are shared with TRBD2. CDR3 size: 17 residues. The ends lost 0 bases at V and 3 bases at J; junction bases unmatched: 8. The germline V gene encodes CDR1 LGHNA and CDR2 YSLEER.

In its sample, this clonotype was seen a few times. The rearrangement uses TRBV4-3 and TRBJ1-4; 7 bases agree with TRBD1. V lost 4 bases and J lost 8; bases outside the gene matches: 10. This CDR3 has 15 amino acids. CDR1 is LGHNA, CDR2 YSLEER, per germline. The CDR3 sequence is CASSLIQGPEEKLFF. CDR3 sequence (DNA): TGCGCCAGCAGCCTAATACAGGGGCCGGAAGAAAAACTGTTTTTT.

The V call is TRBV10-3, the J call TRBJ2-3; no definite D call. The V and J ends lost 3 bases and 3 bases respectively, with 4 bases between them. This CDR3 has 12 amino acids. Per germline, CDR1 ENHRY and CDR2 SYGVKD. In DNA, the CDR3 is TGTGCCATCAGTGAAGGGACAGATACGCAGTATTTT. Residues: CAISEGTDTQYF.

This clonotype was counted many times. The V and J genes are TRBV7-2 and TRBJ2-7; tentatively, D is TRBD1 (5 bases). The germline gives CDR1 SGHTA, CDR2 FQGNSA. The CDR3 runs to 13 residues. The V end was cut by 1 base, the J end by 6 bases, with 10 bases between. For the CDR3, the DNA is TGTGCCAGCAGCTTAGTACCGCAGGGCGAGCAGTACTTC. This encodes CASSLVPQGEQYF.

The chain recombines TRBV4-3 with TRBJ2-3, with a possible D match to TRBD2 (6 bases). Trimming removed 1 base from V and 6 bases from J, with 11 bases in between. Germline values: CDR1 LGHNA, CDR2 YSLEER. The CDR3 length is 14 residues. CDR3 in DNA: TGCGCCAGCAGCCAAGGGCGGGGATGGGATACGCAGTATTTT. It translates to CASSQGRGWDTQYF.

This chain joins TRBV4-1 and TRBJ1-4, with 7 bases matching TRBD1. The CDR3 is 18 amino acids. The germline CDR1 and CDR2 sequences are MGHRA and YSYEKL. The junction had 13 bases not matched to a gene; V was cut back by 3 bases and J by 3 bases. The CDR3 DNA reads as TGCGCCAGCAGCCAGGGGTCGTGGCCGGGACAGCCTAATGAAAAACTGTTTTTT. Translating gives CASSQGSWPGQPNEKLFF.